The rows below give T cell receptor beta chains drawn from one sample of a study of blood T cell repertoires in COVID-19. Method: immunoSEQ multiplex PCR; TCRdb's copy keeps in-frame clones and lacks some. The table has around 120,000 clones, around 85% seen once. Sequencing was performed on peripheral blood. Receptors originate from a man between 65 and 85 years old who had recovered from COVID-19. The CDR3 runs from the conserved cysteine through the conserved F or W. Each record gives: clone size, J gene, V gene, D gene, CDR3 protein, CDR3 DNA. A D gene is named only where the DNA matches it firmly. Clone size is stated in some rows and not others, as once, few, many or a class when expanded.

clone_size: .
j_call: TRBJ2-5
v_call: TRBV6-2/TRBV6-3
d_call: .
cdr3_aa: CASSYSGSYTPRTQYF
cdr3_nt: TGTGCCAGCAGTTACTCGGGCAGCTACACCCCAAGGACCCAGTACTTC

clone_size: .
j_call: TRBJ1-1
v_call: TRBV6-5
d_call: .
cdr3_aa: CASSRPTQGLAEAFF
cdr3_nt: TGTGCCAGCAGTCGACCAACGCAGGGGCTGGCTGAAGCTTTCTTT

clone_size: .
j_call: TRBJ2-2
v_call: TRBV29-1
d_call: .
cdr3_aa: CSVDPGLITGELFF
cdr3_nt: TGCAGCGTTGATCCTGGACTTATCACCGGGGAGCTGTTTTTT

clone_size: .
j_call: TRBJ1-2
v_call: TRBV6-5
d_call: .
cdr3_aa: CASSSGANYGYTF
cdr3_nt: TGTGCCAGCAGTTCGGGGGCTAACTATGGCTACACCTTC

clone_size: .
j_call: TRBJ1-5
v_call: TRBV6-5
d_call: .
cdr3_aa: CASSPPGKNQPQHF
cdr3_nt: TGTGCCAGCAGTCCACCCGGGAAGAATCAGCCCCAGCATTTT

clone_size: .
j_call: TRBJ1-5
v_call: TRBV10-1
d_call: .
cdr3_aa: CASSEYTQGTESNQPQHF
cdr3_nt: TGCGCCAGCAGTGAGTATACCCAGGGAACCGAAAGCAATCAGCCCCAGCATTTT

clone_size: .
j_call: TRBJ1-3
v_call: TRBV27
d_call: .
cdr3_aa: CASSLLGQAGNTIYF
cdr3_nt: TGTGCCAGCAGTTTATTGGGGCAGGCTGGAAACACCATATATTTT

clone_size: .
j_call: TRBJ1-3
v_call: TRBV30
d_call: .
cdr3_aa: CAWSVYRVHSGNTIYF
cdr3_nt: TGTGCCTGGAGTGTATATCGGGTCCACTCTGGAAACACCATATATTTT

clone_size: .
j_call: TRBJ2-1
v_call: TRBV4-2
d_call: TRBD2
cdr3_aa: CASSQGPLASGRANEQFF
cdr3_nt: TGTGCCAGCAGCCAAGGACCCCTTGCTAGCGGGAGGGCCAATGAGCAGTTCTTC

clone_size: .
j_call: TRBJ1-1
v_call: TRBV7-3
d_call: TRBD1
cdr3_aa: CASSLSSGDREAFF
cdr3_nt: TGTGCCAGCAGCTTAAGTTCAGGGGACAGGGAAGCTTTCTTT

clone_size: .
j_call: TRBJ1-5
v_call: TRBV5-3
d_call: TRBD1
cdr3_aa: CARSYYRGQGQPQHF
cdr3_nt: TGTGCCAGAAGCTACTACAGGGGGCAGGGACAGCCCCAGCATTTT

clone_size: .
j_call: TRBJ1-2
v_call: TRBV3-1/TRBV3-2
d_call: .
cdr3_aa: CASSQEAGNYGYTF
cdr3_nt: TGTGCCAGCAGCCAAGAGGCAGGGAATTATGGCTACACCTTC

clone_size: .
j_call: TRBJ1-5
v_call: TRBV20-1
d_call: .
cdr3_aa: CSASPRRGGLSNQPQHF
cdr3_nt: TGCAGTGCTAGTCCTCGGAGGGGGGGATTGAGCAATCAGCCCCAGCATTTT

clone_size: .
j_call: TRBJ1-2
v_call: TRBV10-3
d_call: TRBD1
cdr3_aa: CAITRDREGGYTF
cdr3_nt: TGTGCCATCACCAGGGACAGGGAGGGTGGCTACACCTTC

clone_size: .
j_call: TRBJ2-1
v_call: TRBV7-6
d_call: .
cdr3_aa: CASSRLELSEQFF
cdr3_nt: TGTGCCAGCAGCCGACTAGAGCTAAGTGAGCAGTTCTTC

clone_size: .
j_call: TRBJ2-1
v_call: TRBV28
d_call: TRBD2
cdr3_aa: CASSLGGSRDEQFF
cdr3_nt: TGTGCCAGCAGTTTGGGCGGGAGTCGGGATGAGCAGTTCTTC

clone_size: once
j_call: TRBJ1-4
v_call: TRBV5-1
d_call: TRBD1
cdr3_aa: CASSPGQGYGEKLFF
cdr3_nt: TGCGCCAGCAGCCCGGGACAGGGTTACGGTGAAAAACTGTTTTTT

clone_size: .
j_call: TRBJ2-1
v_call: TRBV24-1
d_call: TRBD1
cdr3_aa: CATSDPGTGLYNEQFF
cdr3_nt: TGTGCCACCAGTGACCCCGGGACAGGGCTGTACAATGAGCAGTTCTTC

clone_size: few
j_call: TRBJ2-7
v_call: TRBV6-6
d_call: .
cdr3_aa: CASSYRGGREQYF
cdr3_nt: TGTGCCAGCAGTTACCGGGGAGGAAGAGAGCAGTACTTC

clone_size: .
j_call: TRBJ1-1
v_call: TRBV7-2
d_call: .
cdr3_aa: CASSFSVNTEAFF
cdr3_nt: TGTGCCAGCAGCTTTTCCGTGAACACTGAAGCTTTCTTT

clone_size: .
j_call: TRBJ2-5
v_call: TRBV19
d_call: TRBD1
cdr3_aa: CASSMRQGAYYQETQYF
cdr3_nt: TGTGCCAGTAGTATGCGTCAGGGGGCCTATTACCAAGAGACCCAGTACTTC

clone_size: .
j_call: TRBJ1-4
v_call: TRBV4-1
d_call: .
cdr3_aa: CASSQDGGGGSKEKLFF
cdr3_nt: TGCGCCAGCAGCCAAGATGGCGGGGGGGGGTCGAAGGAAAAACTGTTTTTT

clone_size: .
j_call: TRBJ2-3
v_call: TRBV30
d_call: .
cdr3_aa: CAWSPGGSIDTQYF
cdr3_nt: TGTGCCTGGAGCCCAGGAGGTTCCATAGATACGCAGTATTTT

clone_size: .
j_call: TRBJ2-3
v_call: TRBV5-1
d_call: .
cdr3_aa: CASSPGSEDARTDTQYF
cdr3_nt: TGCGCCAGCAGCCCTGGTTCGGAGGATGCCCGCACAGATACGCAGTATTTT

clone_size: once
j_call: TRBJ1-1
v_call: TRBV2
d_call: TRBD1
cdr3_aa: CASSAGQGGREAFF
cdr3_nt: TGTGCCAGCAGTGCTGGACAGGGAGGCCGTGAAGCTTTCTTT

clone_size: .
j_call: TRBJ2-2
v_call: TRBV5-1
d_call: TRBD2
cdr3_aa: CASSLVLAGNTGELFF
cdr3_nt: TGCGCCAGCAGCTTGGTACTAGCGGGGAACACCGGGGAGCTGTTTTTT

clone_size: .
j_call: TRBJ2-1
v_call: TRBV18
d_call: TRBD2
cdr3_aa: CASSPDRGQASGRANEQFF
cdr3_nt: TGTGCCAGCTCACCAGACAGGGGGCAGGCTAGCGGGAGGGCCAATGAGCAGTTCTTC

clone_size: .
j_call: TRBJ1-1
v_call: TRBV7-9
d_call: .
cdr3_aa: CASSPWETEAFF
cdr3_nt: TGTGCCAGCAGCCCTTGGGAGACTGAAGCTTTCTTT

clone_size: .
j_call: TRBJ2-7
v_call: TRBV5-5
d_call: TRBD1
cdr3_aa: CASSFPGTGGFYEQYF
cdr3_nt: TGTGCCAGCAGCTTTCCCGGGACAGGGGGCTTTTACGAGCAGTACTTC

clone_size: .
j_call: TRBJ1-4
v_call: TRBV2
d_call: .
cdr3_aa: CASTGGGPKLFF
cdr3_nt: TGTGCCAGCACCGGAGGAGGCCCAAAACTGTTTTTT

clone_size: .
j_call: TRBJ2-5
v_call: TRBV5-5
d_call: .
cdr3_aa: CASSLAGGETQYF
cdr3_nt: TGTGCCAGCAGCTTGGCAGGGGGGGAGACCCAGTACTTC

clone_size: .
j_call: TRBJ2-4
v_call: TRBV2
d_call: .
cdr3_aa: CASTDETSQYF
cdr3_nt: TGTGCCAGCACAGATGAGACTAGTCAGTACTTC

clone_size: .
j_call: TRBJ2-3
v_call: TRBV2
d_call: .
cdr3_aa: CASSDQGDTQYF
cdr3_nt: TGTGCCAGCAGCGACCAGGGAGATACGCAGTATTTT

clone_size: .
j_call: TRBJ1-4
v_call: TRBV15
d_call: TRBD1
cdr3_aa: CATSIGTGNEKLFF
cdr3_nt: TGTGCCACCAGCATAGGGACAGGGAATGAAAAACTGTTTTTT

clone_size: .
j_call: TRBJ2-4
v_call: TRBV3-1/TRBV3-2
d_call: .
cdr3_aa: CASSQVSQAKNIQYF
cdr3_nt: TGTGCCAGCAGCCAAGTAAGTCAGGCCAAAAACATTCAGTACTTC

clone_size: .
j_call: TRBJ1-5
v_call: TRBV4-1
d_call: TRBD1
cdr3_aa: CASSRSGQGDQPQHF
cdr3_nt: TGCGCCAGCAGCCGATCTGGACAGGGTGATCAGCCCCAGCATTTT

clone_size: once
j_call: TRBJ2-1
v_call: TRBV3-1/TRBV3-2
d_call: TRBD2
cdr3_aa: CASSLGGLAVFNEQFF
cdr3_nt: TGTGCCAGCAGCTTAGGTGGACTAGCGGTATTTAATGAGCAGTTCTTC

clone_size: .
j_call: TRBJ2-6
v_call: TRBV19
d_call: TRBD2
cdr3_aa: CASSTLAGGVSGANVLTF
cdr3_nt: TGTGCCAGTAGTACTCTAGCGGGAGGGGTCTCTGGGGCCAACGTCCTGACTTTC

clone_size: .
j_call: TRBJ1-1
v_call: TRBV7-2
d_call: .
cdr3_aa: CASSLEQTNTEAFF
cdr3_nt: TGTGCCAGCAGCTTAGAACAGACAAACACTGAAGCTTTCTTT

clone_size: .
j_call: TRBJ1-1
v_call: TRBV7-2
d_call: TRBD1
cdr3_aa: CASSFQGARITEAFF
cdr3_nt: TGTGCCAGCAGCTTTCAGGGGGCGCGTATCACTGAAGCTTTCTTT

clone_size: .
j_call: TRBJ1-5
v_call: TRBV28
d_call: .
cdr3_aa: CASSLFGLRGPQHF
cdr3_nt: TGTGCCAGCAGTTTATTTGGGTTAAGAGGGCCCCAGCATTTT

clone_size: once
j_call: TRBJ2-7
v_call: TRBV15
d_call: TRBD2
cdr3_aa: CATSRDVLAVSYEQYF
cdr3_nt: TGTGCCACCAGCAGAGATGTACTAGCGGTCTCCTACGAGCAGTACTTC

clone_size: .
j_call: TRBJ1-6
v_call: TRBV9
d_call: TRBD1
cdr3_aa: CASSASGQGSNSPLHF
cdr3_nt: TGTGCCAGCAGCGCCTCCGGACAGGGTAGCAATTCACCCCTCCACTTT

clone_size: .
j_call: TRBJ1-2
v_call: TRBV5-6
d_call: TRBD1
cdr3_aa: CASSSDRIYGYTF
cdr3_nt: TGTGCCAGCAGTTCGGACAGGATATATGGCTACACCTTC

clone_size: .
j_call: TRBJ1-5
v_call: TRBV7-3
d_call: .
cdr3_aa: CASSLTRSGNQPQHF
cdr3_nt: TGTGCCAGCAGCTTAACCCGTTCCGGGAATCAGCCCCAGCATTTT

clone_size: .
j_call: TRBJ2-7
v_call: TRBV6-6
d_call: TRBD2
cdr3_aa: CASTTEERGGLDEQYF
cdr3_nt: TGTGCCAGCACTACCGAGGAGCGGGGGGGCCTCGACGAGCAGTACTTC

clone_size: .
j_call: TRBJ2-3
v_call: TRBV7-9
d_call: .
cdr3_aa: CASSLALRFHTDTQYF
cdr3_nt: TGTGCCAGCAGCCTAGCCCTCAGATTTCACACAGATACGCAGTATTTT

clone_size: many
j_call: TRBJ1-4
v_call: TRBV7-9
d_call: .
cdr3_aa: CASSLVSGTTNEKLFF
cdr3_nt: TGTGCCAGCAGCTTAGTCTCGGGAACAACTAATGAAAAACTGTTTTTT

clone_size: .
j_call: TRBJ2-3
v_call: TRBV9
d_call: TRBD2
cdr3_aa: CASSRSSGRAGSSTDTQYF
cdr3_nt: TGTGCCAGCAGCAGGTCCAGCGGGAGGGCTGGATCTAGCACAGATACGCAGTATTTT

clone_size: .
j_call: TRBJ1-1
v_call: TRBV29-1
d_call: .
cdr3_aa: CSAFPWGGRNTEAFF
cdr3_nt: TGCAGCGCTTTCCCCTGGGGAGGCCGGAATACTGAAGCTTTCTTT

clone_size: .
j_call: TRBJ2-2
v_call: TRBV20-1
d_call: .
cdr3_aa: CSASNGQGTGELFF
cdr3_nt: TGCAGTGCTAGTAACGGACAAGGTACCGGGGAGCTGTTTTTT